This T cell receptor (beta chain) was observed in a study of cytomegalovirus exposure and HLA in healthy donors. Broader study findings: Earlier analysis looked at TCR beta V segments, and most were productive about 87% or about 30% of the time. In a later analysis, specific HLA alleles were associated with around 17,000 TCR beta sequences at a 0.05 false discovery rate. A later analysis linked a missense variant in DCLRE1C to the trimming of TCR beta V and J genes.

As to this clone: What it recognizes is unknown.

13 Jbeta primers and 60 Vbeta primers were used for the PCR. Profiling relied on immunoSEQ multiplex PCR, and the TCRdb table lists in-frame clones only, not all of them. This sample has 200,000 or so clones, with around 83% found just once. This CDR3 is 13 amino acids long. The germline CDR1 and CDR2 sequences are MDHEN and SYDVKM. Unmatched junction bases numbered 5, after V lost 7 bases and J lost 7 bases. Source material: PBMCs. This receptor was obtained from a woman between 50 and 59 years old in good health and CMV-seropositive. J is TRBJ1-4 and V is TRBV28; 8 bases agree with TRBD1. In nucleotides, the CDR3 is TGTGCCAGCACGGACAGGGTCAGTGAAAAACTGTTTTTT. Protein sequence: CASTDRVSEKLFF. The full variable domain, its missing parts supplied by reference TRBV28 and TRBJ1-4, is DVKVTQSSRYLVKRTGEKVFLECVQDMDHENMFWYRQDPGLGLRLIYFSYDVKMKEKGDIPEGYSVSREKKERFSLILESASTNQTSMYLCASTDRVSEKLFFGSGTQLSVL.